This is a list of T cell receptor beta chains from one sample in a study of identifying expanded T cells in peripheral blood. Sequenced by immunoSEQ multiplex PCR; TCRdb stores in-frame clones only, minus some. This table has about 90,000 clones, 88% appearing once. Sequenced input: blood. All receptors come from a person between 18 and 70 years old in good health. Each CDR3 is given with its conserved first and last residue.

CDR3 protein: CASRSSGQGANEQFF
V gene: TRBV19
J gene: TRBJ2-1

CDR3 protein: CASSLSPKPNTEAFF
V gene: TRBV7-6
J gene: TRBJ1-1

CDR3 protein: CASSSGQVFSEAFF
V gene: TRBV5-1
J gene: TRBJ1-1

CDR3 protein: CSVIMGVRLTEAFF
V gene: TRBV29-1
J gene: TRBJ1-1

CDR3 protein: CASSELQGRRAFF
V gene: TRBV25-1
J gene: TRBJ1-1

CDR3 protein: CAWSPPNMNEKLFF
V gene: TRBV30
J gene: TRBJ1-4

CDR3 protein: CASSPPSGANYGYTF
V gene: TRBV18
J gene: TRBJ1-2

CDR3 protein: CASSREWGPTNQPQHF
V gene: TRBV4-1
J gene: TRBJ1-5

CDR3 protein: CASSYRFQGYGYTF
V gene: TRBV6-5
J gene: TRBJ1-2

CDR3 protein: CASSLIEYTEAFF
V gene: TRBV5-1
J gene: TRBJ1-1

CDR3 protein: CASSKGVGTTEAFF
V gene: TRBV6-6
J gene: TRBJ1-1